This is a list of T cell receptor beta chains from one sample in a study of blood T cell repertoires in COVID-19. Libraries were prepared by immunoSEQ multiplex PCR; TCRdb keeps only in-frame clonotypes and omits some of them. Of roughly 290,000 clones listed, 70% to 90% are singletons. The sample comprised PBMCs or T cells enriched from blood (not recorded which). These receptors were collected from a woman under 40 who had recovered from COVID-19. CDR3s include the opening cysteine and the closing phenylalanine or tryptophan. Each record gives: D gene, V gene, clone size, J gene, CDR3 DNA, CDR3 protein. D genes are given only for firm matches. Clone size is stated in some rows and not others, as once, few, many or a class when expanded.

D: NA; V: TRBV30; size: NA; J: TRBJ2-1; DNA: TGTGCCTGGATCCCCGAGGGGGTTAGCTCCTACAATGAGCAGTTCTTC; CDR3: CAWIPEGVSSYNEQFF
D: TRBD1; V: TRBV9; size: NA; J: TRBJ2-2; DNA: TGTGCCAGCAGCGTAAGGGGGCTGTGGACCGGGGAGCTGTTTTTT; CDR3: CASSVRGLWTGELFF
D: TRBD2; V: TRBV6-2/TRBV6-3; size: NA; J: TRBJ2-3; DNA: TGTGCCAGCAGCCCTCCGGGACTAGCGGCCACAGATACGCAGTATTTT; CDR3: CASSPPGLAATDTQYF
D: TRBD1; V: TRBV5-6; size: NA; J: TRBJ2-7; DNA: TGTGCCAGCAGCTCGGGGACAGGGGTAAAGCGCACCTACGAGCAGTACTTC; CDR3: CASSSGTGVKRTYEQYF
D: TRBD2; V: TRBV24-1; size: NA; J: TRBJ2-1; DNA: TGTGCCACCAGCCACCCGCGGGAGCATGAGCAGTTCTTC; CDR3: CATSHPREHEQFF
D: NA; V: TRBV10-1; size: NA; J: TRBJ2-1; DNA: TGCGCCAGCAGTGAGATTTCTGTGAGCTCCTACAATGAGCAGTTCTTC; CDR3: CASSEISVSSYNEQFF
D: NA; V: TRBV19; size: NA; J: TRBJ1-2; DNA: TGTGCCACCATGGAGTATTCTGGCTACACCTTC; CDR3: CATMEYSGYTF
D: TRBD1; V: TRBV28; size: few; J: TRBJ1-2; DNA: TGTGCCAGCAGTTTAGACGCCATGCAGGGTCAGGGGGCGGGTGGCTACACCTTC; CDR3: CASSLDAMQGQGAGGYTF
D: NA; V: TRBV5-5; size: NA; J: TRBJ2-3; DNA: TGTGCCAGCAGCTTACGGACAATTGCAGATACGCAGTATTTT; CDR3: CASSLRTIADTQYF
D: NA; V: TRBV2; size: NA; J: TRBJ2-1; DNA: TGTGCCAGCAGGGAGGACTGGGCCTCCTACAATGAGCAGTTCTTC; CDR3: CASREDWASYNEQFF
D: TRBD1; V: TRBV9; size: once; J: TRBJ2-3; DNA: TGTGCCAGCAGCGGTCAAGGAACAGGGGCCCCAGATACGCAGTATTTT; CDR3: CASSGQGTGAPDTQYF
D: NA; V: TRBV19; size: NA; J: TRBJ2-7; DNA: TGTGCCAGTAGTCGACAGTTAGGGGGCTACGAGCAGTACTTC; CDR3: CASSRQLGGYEQYF
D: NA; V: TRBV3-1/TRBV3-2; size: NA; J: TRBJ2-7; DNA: TGTGCCAGCAGCCAAGTGTTTGGGGGGGCCGCCTACGAGCAGTACTTC; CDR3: CASSQVFGGAAYEQYF
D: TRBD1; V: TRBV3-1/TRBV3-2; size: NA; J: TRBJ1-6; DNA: TGTGCCAGCAGCCAGGGACAGGGATATAATTCACCCCTCCACTTT; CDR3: CASSQGQGYNSPLHF
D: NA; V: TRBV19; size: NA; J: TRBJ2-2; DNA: TGTGCCAGTAGTATAGTAGTACCCGGGGAGCTGTTTTTT; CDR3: CASSIVVPGELFF
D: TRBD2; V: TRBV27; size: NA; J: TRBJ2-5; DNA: TGTGCCAGCACCTTATTAGCGGGAGGACAAGAGACCCAGTACTTC; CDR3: CASTLLAGGQETQYF
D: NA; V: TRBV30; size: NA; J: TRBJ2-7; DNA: TGTGCCTGGAGTCTCGGGAGCACCGACCCTTACTCCTACGAGCAGTACTTC; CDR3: CAWSLGSTDPYSYEQYF
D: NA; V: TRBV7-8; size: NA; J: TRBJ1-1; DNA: TGTGCCAGCAGCCAAAAAGGGGGTTTGAACACTGAAGCTTTCTTT; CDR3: CASSQKGGLNTEAFF
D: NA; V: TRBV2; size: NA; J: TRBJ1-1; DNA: TGTGCCAGCAGTGAAGGCGGGCGGACTGAAGCTTTCTTT; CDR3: CASSEGGRTEAFF
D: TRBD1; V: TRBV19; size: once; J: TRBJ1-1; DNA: TGTGCCAGTAGTATTACCGGGACAGGGGGACCTGAAGCTTTCTTT; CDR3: CASSITGTGGPEAFF
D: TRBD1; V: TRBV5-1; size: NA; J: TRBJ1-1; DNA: TGCGCCAGCAGCTTGTTAGGGGTTGACAGGGGAGGTGAAGCTTTCTTT; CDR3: CASSLLGVDRGGEAFF
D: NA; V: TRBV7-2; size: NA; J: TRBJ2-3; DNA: TGTGCCAGCAGCTCGAGCTGGGGGGGCCGAGATACGCAGTATTTT; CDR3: CASSSSWGGRDTQYF
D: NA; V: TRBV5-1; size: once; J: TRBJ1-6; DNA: TGCGCCAGCAGCTTCGAGGGCTTGAATAATTCACCCCTCCACTTT; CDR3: CASSFEGLNNSPLHF
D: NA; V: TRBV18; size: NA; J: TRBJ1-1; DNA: TGTGCCAGCTCACCCGAGCGGGCTGAAGCTTTCTTT; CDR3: CASSPERAEAFF
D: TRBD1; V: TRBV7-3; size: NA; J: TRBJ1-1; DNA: TGTGCCAGCAGCCGAGGACAGGGTTTTAGCACTGAAGCTTTCTTT; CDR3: CASSRGQGFSTEAFF
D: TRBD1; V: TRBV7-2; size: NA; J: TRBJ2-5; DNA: TGTGCCAGCAGCTTGCGCAGGGGGCAGGGAGAGACCCAGTACTTC; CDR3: CASSLRRGQGETQYF
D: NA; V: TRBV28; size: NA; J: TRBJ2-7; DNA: TGTGCCAGCAGTTTACCCGTAACCTACGAGCAGTACTTC; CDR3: CASSLPVTYEQYF
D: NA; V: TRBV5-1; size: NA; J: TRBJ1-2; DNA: TGCGCCAGCAGCTTCGACCGGACAGCTTCCTATGGCTACACCTTC; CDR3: CASSFDRTASYGYTF
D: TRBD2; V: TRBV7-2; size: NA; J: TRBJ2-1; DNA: TGTGCCAGCAGCTCCGGGACTAGCGTCAACAATGAGCAGTTCTTC; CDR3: CASSSGTSVNNEQFF
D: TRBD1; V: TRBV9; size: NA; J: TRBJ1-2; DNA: TGTGCCAGCAGCGTAGCTACCGACAGGGGATTCTATGGCTACACCTTC; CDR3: CASSVATDRGFYGYTF
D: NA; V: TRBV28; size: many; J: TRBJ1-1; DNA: TGTGCCAGCAGTTCTCCCAGGATGAACACTGAAGCTTTCTTT; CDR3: CASSSPRMNTEAFF
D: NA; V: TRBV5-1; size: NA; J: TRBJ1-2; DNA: TGCGCCAGCAGCTTGGCCCCGGACTCCGGCTACACCTTC; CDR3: CASSLAPDSGYTF
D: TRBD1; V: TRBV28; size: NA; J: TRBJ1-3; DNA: TGTGCCAGCAGTTCCCCGAAGAGCGACAGGGAAGATTTT; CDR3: CASSSPKSDREDF
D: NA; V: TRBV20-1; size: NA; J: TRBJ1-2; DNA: TGCAGTGCTAGTTCCGGCAGGTTTTATGGCTACACCTTC; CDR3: CSASSGRFYGYTF
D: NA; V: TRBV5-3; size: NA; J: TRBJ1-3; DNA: TGTGCCAGAAGCTTGGGAGGCTCTGGAAACACCATATATTTT; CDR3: CARSLGGSGNTIYF
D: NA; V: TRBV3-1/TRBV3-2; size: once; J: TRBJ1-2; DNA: TGTGCCAGCAGCCTCGAGGGCTATGGCTACACCTTC; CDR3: CASSLEGYGYTF
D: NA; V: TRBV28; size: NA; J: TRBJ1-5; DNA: TGTGCCAGCAGAGGGACATACGATTATAGCAATCAGCCCCAGCATTTT; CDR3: CASRGTYDYSNQPQHF